The rows below give T cell receptor beta chains drawn from one sample of a study of human T cells and chemical hapten exposure. One entry per CDR3 protein results from TCRdb running MiXCR on the RACE reads. The table has approximately 340,000 distinct CDR3 sequences, around 7% seen once. The material sequenced was whole blood, taken in connection with sensitization to the hapten diphenylcyclopropenone (DPC). The receptors originated from a young woman with alopecia areata. Some clones in this sample may be carry-over from other donors' samples. The CDR3 runs from the conserved cysteine through the conserved F or W. Each record gives: D gene, V gene, clone size, J gene, CDR3 protein, CDR3 DNA. D genes are given only for firm matches. Size tells how often a clone was seen (once, few, many) or the class of an expanded clone, and some rows leave it out.

-	TRBV6-4	many	TRBJ2-3	CASSESVGTDTQYF	TGTGCCAGCAGTGAATCTGTTGGGACAGATACGCAGTATTTT
-	TRBV7-8	few	TRBJ2-1	CASSSKRLLPPYNEQFF	TGTGCCAGCAGCTCCAAGAGGCTTCTACCCCCTTACAATGAGCAGTTCTTC
-	TRBV6-6	few	TRBJ1-5	CASSYSARGNQPQHF	TGTGCCAGCAGTTATTCAGCTCGGGGCAATCAGCCCCAGCATTTT
TRBD1	TRBV7-2	many	TRBJ2-7	CASRLDRGPYEQYF	TGTGCCAGCAGATTGGACAGGGGCCCGTACGAGCAGTACTTC
TRBD2	TRBV20-1	-	TRBJ2-3	CSARIPGLAGGRTDTQYF	TGCAGTGCTAGGATTCCGGGACTAGCGGGGGGACGCACAGATACGCAGTATTTT
TRBD1	TRBV15	few	TRBJ2-1	CATSGYGQGNEQFF	TGTGCCACCAGCGGCTATGGACAGGGCAATGAGCAGTTCTTC
TRBD1	TRBV18	few	TRBJ1-1	CASSPRQGDMGTEAFF	TGTGCCAGCTCACCACGACAGGGGGATATGGGCACTGAAGCTTTCTTT
-	TRBV19	-	TRBJ1-4	CASSMSAATNEKLFF	TGTGCCAGTAGTATGTCGGCAGCAACTAATGAAAAACTGTTTTTT
-	TRBV5-1	many	TRBJ2-3	CASRRVTDTQYF	TGCGCCAGCCGCAGGGTCACAGATACGCAGTATTTT
-	TRBV9	many	TRBJ1-4	CASSVGLGARSEKLFF	TGTGCCAGCAGCGTAGGTCTGGGAGCGAGGAGTGAAAAACTGTTTTTT
TRBD1	TRBV15	many	TRBJ1-1	CATSRGGQGTEAFF	TGTGCCACCAGCAGAGGGGGACAGGGGACTGAAGCTTTCTTT
-	TRBV5-6	many	TRBJ1-1	CASSGYTEAFF	TGTGCCAGCAGCGGGTACACTGAAGCTTTCTTT
TRBD2	TRBV6-5	many	TRBJ2-7	CASSLRGGEQYF	TGTGCCAGCTCCCTGCGGGGGGGCGAGCAGTACTTC
-	TRBV10-3	many	TRBJ1-1	CAISESRDREAFF	TGTGCCATCAGTGAGTCTAGAGACAGGGAAGCTTTCTTT
-	TRBV28	-	TRBJ2-5	CASSPDRIYQETQYF	TGTGCCAGCAGTCCCGACAGGATCTACCAAGAGACCCAGTACTTC
-	TRBV12-3/TRBV12-4	-	TRBJ1-3	CASSQTRGAGNTIYF	TGTGCCAGCAGCCAAACCAGGGGCGCTGGAAACACCATATATTTT
-	TRBV6-5	many	TRBJ2-1	CASSYSMSGTGYNEQFF	TGTGCCAGCAGTTACTCGATGTCGGGGACGGGATACAATGAGCAGTTCTTC
-	TRBV6-4	medium-sized	TRBJ2-3	CASGNDVRGTQYF	TGTGCCAGCGGTAACGACGTTCGGGGTACGCAGTATTTT
TRBD1	TRBV2	few	TRBJ1-5	CASSVTGGHQPQHF	TGTGCCAGCAGCGTGACAGGGGGCCATCAGCCCCAGCATTTT
TRBD1	TRBV7-3	-	TRBJ2-6	CASSLSGQGTNVLTF	TGTGCCAGCAGCTTAAGTGGACAGGGGACCAACGTCCTGACTTTC
-	TRBV20-1	many	TRBJ1-4	CSAPPDTISTNEKLFF	TGCAGTGCTCCTCCCGACACTATATCAACTAATGAAAAACTGTTTTTT
TRBD1	TRBV20-1	-	TRBJ1-1	CSALGQGGTEAFF	TGCAGTGCCTTGGGACAGGGCGGCACTGAAGCTTTCTTT
-	TRBV28	-	TRBJ1-1	CASSPGMEMNTEAFF	TGTGCCAGCAGTCCTGGTATGGAAATGAACACTGAAGCTTTCTTT
TRBD1	TRBV20-1	many	TRBJ2-7	CSAPRQGSSEQYF	TGCAGTGCTCCCCGACAGGGGTCTAGCGAGCAGTACTTC
-	TRBV7-2	many	TRBJ2-3	CASSLTWEDTQYF	TGTGCCAGCAGCTTAACGTGGGAGGATACGCAGTATTTT
-	TRBV28	many	TRBJ2-5	CASSPLGTQETQYF	TGTGCCAGCAGCCCCCTAGGGACTCAAGAGACCCAGTACTTC
-	TRBV4-3	many	TRBJ1-2	CASSQGASYGYTF	TGCGCCAGCAGCCAAGGGGCTTCCTATGGCTACACCTTC
-	TRBV28	many	TRBJ2-7	CASRVQGGEQYF	TGTGCCAGCCGAGTTCAGGGTGGCGAGCAGTACTTC
-	TRBV12-3/TRBV12-4	-	TRBJ1-2	CASSLGTDYGYTF	TGTGCCAGCAGTTTAGGTACGGACTATGGCTACACCTTC
-	TRBV19	-	TRBJ2-2	CASRGTRHTGELFF	TGTGCCAGTAGAGGGACGAGGCACACCGGGGAGCTGTTTTTT
-	TRBV29-1	-	TRBJ1-1	CSVERQPNTEAFF	TGCAGCGTTGAAAGACAGCCGAACACTGAAGCTTTCTTT
-	TRBV27	-	TRBJ2-7	CASSRDKGAYEQYF	TGTGCCAGCAGCCGGGACAAGGGGGCCTACGAGCAGTACTTC
TRBD1	TRBV2	many	TRBJ1-4	CASSSGTANEKLFF	TGTGCCAGCAGTTCCGGGACAGCTAATGAAAAACTGTTTTTT
-	TRBV5-8	many	TRBJ1-1	CASSPVSEAFF	TGTGCCAGCAGCCCGGTCTCTGAAGCTTTCTTT
TRBD2	TRBV5-1	few	TRBJ2-3	CASSSLSGGASTDTQYF	TGCGCCAGCAGCTCCCTCAGCGGGGGGGCGAGCACAGATACGCAGTATTTT
-	TRBV27	few	TRBJ1-1	CASSLSRQTEAFF	TGTGCCAGCAGTTTAAGTAGACAGACTGAAGCTTTCTTT
TRBD1	TRBV5-1	-	TRBJ1-3	CASSFDRVIGNTIYF	TGCGCCAGCAGCTTCGACAGGGTAATCGGAAACACCATATATTTT
TRBD1	TRBV6-5	few	TRBJ2-7	CATLSGPGTGEVDEQYF	TGTGCCACGCTTTCGGGCCCGGGGACAGGGGAAGTCGACGAGCAGTACTTC
-	TRBV18	few	TRBJ2-3	CASSPPDGDTQYF	TGTGCCAGCTCACCCCCCGACGGAGATACGCAGTATTTT
TRBD2	TRBV7-7	-	TRBJ2-1	CASSFSGGAVNEQFF	TGTGCTAGCAGCTTTAGCGGGGGGGCGGTCAATGAGCAGTTCTTC
-	TRBV2	few	TRBJ2-1	CASDNEQFF	TGTGCCAGTGACAATGAGCAGTTCTTC